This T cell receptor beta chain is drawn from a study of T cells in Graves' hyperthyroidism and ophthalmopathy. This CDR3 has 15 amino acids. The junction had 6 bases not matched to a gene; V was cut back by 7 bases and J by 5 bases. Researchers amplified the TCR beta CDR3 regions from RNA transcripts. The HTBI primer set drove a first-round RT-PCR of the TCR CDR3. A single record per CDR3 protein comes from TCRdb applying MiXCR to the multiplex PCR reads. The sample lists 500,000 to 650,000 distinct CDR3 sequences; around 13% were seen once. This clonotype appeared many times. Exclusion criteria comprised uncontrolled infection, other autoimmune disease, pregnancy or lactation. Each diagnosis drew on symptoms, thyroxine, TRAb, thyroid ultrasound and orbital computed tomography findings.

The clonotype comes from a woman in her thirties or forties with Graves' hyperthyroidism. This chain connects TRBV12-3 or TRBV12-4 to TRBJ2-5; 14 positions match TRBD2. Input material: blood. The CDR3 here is CASTGLAGGVETQYF. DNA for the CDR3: TGTGCCAGCACCGGACTAGCGGGAGGAGTCGAGACCCAGTACTTC.